This T cell receptor (beta chain) was recovered during a study of Graves' ophthalmopathy and Graves' hyperthyroidism. Amplified TCR beta CDR3 regions were obtained using RNA transcripts as template. HTBI primers served in a first-round RT-PCR, which a second-round multiplex PCR followed. One entry per CDR3 protein, called by TCRdb with MiXCR from the multiplex PCR reads. The table records just over 600,000 distinct CDR3 sequences, 22% of them present only once. This clonotype was counted a few times. The junction had 6 bases not matched to a gene; V was cut back by 5 bases and J by 5 bases. Germline CDR1 reads MDHEN; CDR2 reads SYDVKM. This CDR3 spans 14 amino acids.

The sample comprised peripheral blood. This chain links TRBV28 with TRBJ1-1, with 9 bases fitting TRBD1. The sequence derives from a woman younger than 35 with stable Graves' hyperthyroidism. Some clones in this sample may be carry-over from other donors' samples. The CDR3 here is CASSMGQGRTEAFF. The CDR3 nucleotides are TGTGCCAGCAGTATGGGACAGGGTCGGACTGAAGCTTTCTTT.